This T cell receptor (beta chain) derives from a study of immune characterization of retroperitoneal liposarcoma. A single record per CDR3 protein comes from TCRdb applying MiXCR to the PCR reads. The sample contains about 9,700 distinct CDR3 sequences, 28% of which appear only once. This clonotype appeared a few times. This CDR3 spans 17 amino acids. Trimming cost V 5 bases and J 5 bases, with 21 bases left between them. Per germline, CDR1 SGHTA and CDR2 FQGNSA. Specimen: tumor tissue. The sequence came from a female donor with retroperitoneal liposarcoma. This chain links TRBV7-2 with TRBJ2-2; possibly TRBD2 for D (6 bases). The CDR3 DNA sequence: TGTGCCAGCAGCCGCCAGCCCACTAGCCGACAAACCGGGGAGCTGTTTTTT. Its translation is CASSRQPTSRQTGELFF.